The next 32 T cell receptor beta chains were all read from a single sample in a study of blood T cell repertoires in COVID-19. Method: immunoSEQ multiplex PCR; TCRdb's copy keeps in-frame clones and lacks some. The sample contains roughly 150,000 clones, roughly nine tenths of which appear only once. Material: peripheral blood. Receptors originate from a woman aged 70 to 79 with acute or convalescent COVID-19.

Here the CDR3 DNA reads TGCAGCGTTGTTCAGGGACAAGGCTACACCTTC. Encoded protein: CSVVQGQGYTF. The V call is TRBV29-1, the J call TRBJ1-2; D might be TRBD1 (6 bases). CDR1 and CDR2 from the germline V gene are SQVTM and ANQGSEA. The length of the CDR3 is 11 residues. The V end was cut by 4 bases, the J end by 8 bases, with 11 bases between.

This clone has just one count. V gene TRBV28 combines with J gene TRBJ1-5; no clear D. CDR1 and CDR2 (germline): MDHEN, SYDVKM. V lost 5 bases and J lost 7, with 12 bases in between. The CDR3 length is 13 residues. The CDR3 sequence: CASSVQDRQPQHF. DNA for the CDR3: TGTGCCAGCAGTGTTCAGGATCGCCAGCCCCAGCATTTT.

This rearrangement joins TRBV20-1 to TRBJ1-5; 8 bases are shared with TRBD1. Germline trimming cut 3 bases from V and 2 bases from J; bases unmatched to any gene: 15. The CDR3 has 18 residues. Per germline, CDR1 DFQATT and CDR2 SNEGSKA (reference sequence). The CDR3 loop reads CSASIGVFSDRGNQPQHF. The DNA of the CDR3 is TGCAGTGCTAGTATAGGCGTTTTCTCGGACAGGGGCAATCAGCCCCAGCATTTT.

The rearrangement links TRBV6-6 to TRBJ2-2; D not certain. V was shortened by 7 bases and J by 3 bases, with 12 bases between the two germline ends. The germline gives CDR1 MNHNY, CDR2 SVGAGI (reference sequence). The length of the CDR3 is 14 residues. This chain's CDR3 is CASKNPEDTGELFF. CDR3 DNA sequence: TGTGCCAGCAAGAACCCCGAGGACACCGGGGAGCTGTTTTTT.

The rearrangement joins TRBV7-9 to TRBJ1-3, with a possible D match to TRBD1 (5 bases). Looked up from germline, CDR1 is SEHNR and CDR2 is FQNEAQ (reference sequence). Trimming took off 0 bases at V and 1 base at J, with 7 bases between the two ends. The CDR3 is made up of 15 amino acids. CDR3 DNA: TGTGCCAGCAGCTTAGCATCAGGGTCTGGAAACACCATATATTTT. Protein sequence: CASSLASGSGNTIYF.

The CDR3 DNA reads as TGTGCCAGCAGCCCTCTCCTCGGGTCGGGGGCGCAGTATTTT. This translates into CASSPLLGSGAQYF. This chain connects TRBV3-1 (or the pseudogene TRBV3-2) to TRBJ2-3; tentative D call: TRBD2 (6 bases). The V end lost 4 bases, the J end lost 10 bases, and 18 bases lay between the germline ends. CDR1 is LGHDT and CDR2 is YNNKEL in the germline V gene (reference sequence). CDR3 size: 14 residues.

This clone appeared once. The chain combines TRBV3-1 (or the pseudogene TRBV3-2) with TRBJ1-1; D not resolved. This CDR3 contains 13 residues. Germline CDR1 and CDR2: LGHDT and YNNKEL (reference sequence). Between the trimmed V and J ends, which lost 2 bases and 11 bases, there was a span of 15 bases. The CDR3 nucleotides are TGTGCCAGCAGCCAAAGGTTGAGGATGCGGGCTTTCTTT. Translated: CASSQRLRMRAFF.

The CDR3 DNA reads TGTGCCAGCAGTGAATCAGAAGGGGCCTGGAGAGGCTACACCTTC. This encodes CASSESEGAWRGYTF. V gene TRBV6-1 combines with J gene TRBJ1-2; D perhaps matches TRBD1 (5 bases). Germline-derived CDR1 and CDR2 are MNHNS and SASEGT. V lost 2 bases, J lost 8 bases, and 18 bases lay in between. This CDR3 comprises 15 residues.

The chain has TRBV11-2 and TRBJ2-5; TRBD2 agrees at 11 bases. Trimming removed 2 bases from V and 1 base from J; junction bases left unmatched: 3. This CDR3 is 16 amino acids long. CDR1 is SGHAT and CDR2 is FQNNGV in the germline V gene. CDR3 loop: CASSLLLAGGQETQYF. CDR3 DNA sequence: TGTGCCAGCAGCTTATTGCTAGCGGGGGGCCAAGAGACCCAGTACTTC.

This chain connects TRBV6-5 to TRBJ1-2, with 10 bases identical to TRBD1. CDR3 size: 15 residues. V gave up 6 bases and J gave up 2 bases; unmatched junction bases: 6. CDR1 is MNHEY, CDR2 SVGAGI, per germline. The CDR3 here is CASRTGGSGNYGYTF. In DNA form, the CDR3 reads TGTGCCAGCAGGACAGGGGGCTCGGGCAACTATGGCTACACCTTC.

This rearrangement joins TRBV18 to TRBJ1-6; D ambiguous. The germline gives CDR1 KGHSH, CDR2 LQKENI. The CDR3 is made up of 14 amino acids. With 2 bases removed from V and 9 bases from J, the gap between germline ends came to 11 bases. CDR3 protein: CASSPEGLSSPLHF. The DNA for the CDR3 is TGTGCCAGCTCACCAGAGGGCTTGAGTTCACCCCTCCACTTT.

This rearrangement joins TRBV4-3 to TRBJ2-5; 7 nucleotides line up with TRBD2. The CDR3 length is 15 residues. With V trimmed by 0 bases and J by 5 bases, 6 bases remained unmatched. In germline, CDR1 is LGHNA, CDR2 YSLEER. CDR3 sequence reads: CASSQEPGGPETQYF. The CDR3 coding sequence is TGCGCCAGCAGCCAAGAACCGGGGGGACCGGAGACCCAGTACTTC.

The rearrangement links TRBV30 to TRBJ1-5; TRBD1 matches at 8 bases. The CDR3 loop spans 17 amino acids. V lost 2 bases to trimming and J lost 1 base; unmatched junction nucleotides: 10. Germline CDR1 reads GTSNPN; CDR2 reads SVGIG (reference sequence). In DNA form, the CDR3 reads TGTGCCTGGAGTAACAGACAGGGGTCCTGGAGCAATCAGCCCCAGCATTTT. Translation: CAWSNRQGSWSNQPQHF.

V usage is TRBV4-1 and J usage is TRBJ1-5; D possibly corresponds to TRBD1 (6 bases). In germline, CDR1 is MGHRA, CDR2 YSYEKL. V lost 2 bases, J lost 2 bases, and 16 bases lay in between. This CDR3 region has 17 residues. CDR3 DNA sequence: TGCGCCAGCAGCCAACATCGACAGGTAAGGGGCAATCAGCCCCAGCATTTT. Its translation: CASSQHRQVRGNQPQHF.

CDR3 DNA: TGTGCCAGCAGCTGGGGGACAGGGGGCGCGAACACTGAAGCTTTCTTT. Its translation is CASSWGTGGANTEAFF. J is TRBJ1-1 and V is TRBV7-9; 12 bases match TRBD1. From germline, CDR1 is SEHNR and CDR2 FQNEAQ (reference sequence). Trimming at V came to 4 bases and at J to 1 base, leaving 4 bases not matched to a gene. CDR3 length: 16 residues.

For the CDR3, the DNA is TGTGCCAGCACCTTTAGCGGGGGCGGCTACGAGCAGTACTTC. It translates to CASTFSGGGYEQYF. V is TRBV7-9 and J is TRBJ2-7; 9 bases agree with TRBD2. The V gene end was trimmed by 7 bases and the J gene end by 3 bases; junction bases not matched to a gene: 7. The germline gives CDR1 SEHNR, CDR2 FQNEAQ (reference sequence). The CDR3 is 14 amino acids. Based on the CDR3 plus reference TRBV7-9 and TRBJ2-7, the full variable domain is DTGVSQNPRHKITKRGQNVTFRCDPISEHNRLYWYRQTLGQGPEFLTYFQNEAQLEKSRLLSDRFSAERPKGSFSTLEIQRTEQGDSAMYLCASTFSGGGYEQYFGPGTRLTVT.

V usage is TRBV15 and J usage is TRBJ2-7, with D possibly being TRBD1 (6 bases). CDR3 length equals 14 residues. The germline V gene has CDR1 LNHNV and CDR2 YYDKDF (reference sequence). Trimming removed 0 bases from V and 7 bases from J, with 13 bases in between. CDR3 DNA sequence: TGTGCCACCAGCAGAGATTATGGGGGCGGAGAGCAGTACGTC. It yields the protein CATSRDYGGGEQYV.

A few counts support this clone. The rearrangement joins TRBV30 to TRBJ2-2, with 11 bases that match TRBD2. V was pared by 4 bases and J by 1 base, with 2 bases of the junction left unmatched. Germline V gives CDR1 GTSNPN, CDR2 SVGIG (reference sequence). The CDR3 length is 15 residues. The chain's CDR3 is CAWTLAGGNTGELFF. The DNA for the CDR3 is TGTGCCTGGACGCTAGCGGGGGGGAACACCGGGGAGCTGTTTTTT.

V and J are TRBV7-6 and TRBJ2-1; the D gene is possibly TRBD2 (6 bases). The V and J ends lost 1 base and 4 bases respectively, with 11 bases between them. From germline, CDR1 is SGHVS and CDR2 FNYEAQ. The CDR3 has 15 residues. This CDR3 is CASSLGVGGYNEQFF. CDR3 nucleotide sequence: TGTGCCAGCAGCTTAGGGGTCGGGGGATACAATGAGCAGTTCTTC.

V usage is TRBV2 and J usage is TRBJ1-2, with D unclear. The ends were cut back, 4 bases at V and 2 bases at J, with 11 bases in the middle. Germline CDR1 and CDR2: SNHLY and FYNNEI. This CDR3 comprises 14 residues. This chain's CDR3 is CASSGFQRNYGYTF. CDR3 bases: TGTGCCAGCAGTGGGTTTCAGAGGAACTATGGCTACACCTTC.

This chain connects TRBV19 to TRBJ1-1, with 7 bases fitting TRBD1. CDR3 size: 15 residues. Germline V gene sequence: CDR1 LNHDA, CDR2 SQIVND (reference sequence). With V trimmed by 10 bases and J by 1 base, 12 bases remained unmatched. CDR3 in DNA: TGTGCCACCTATAGACAGGGCAAGGCGAACACTGAAGCTTTCTTT. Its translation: CATYRQGKANTEAFF.

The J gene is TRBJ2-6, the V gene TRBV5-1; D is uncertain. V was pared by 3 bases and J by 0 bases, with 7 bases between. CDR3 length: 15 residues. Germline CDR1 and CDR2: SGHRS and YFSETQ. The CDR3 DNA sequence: TGCGCCAGCAGCTCCCAGTTCTCTGGGGCCAACGTCCTGACTTTC. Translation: CASSSQFSGANVLTF.

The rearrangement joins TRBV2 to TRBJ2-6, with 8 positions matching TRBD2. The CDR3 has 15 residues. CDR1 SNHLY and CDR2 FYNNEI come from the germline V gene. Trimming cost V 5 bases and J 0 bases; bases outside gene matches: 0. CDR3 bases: TGTGCCAGCAGTCGGGGGGGCTCTGGGGCCAACGTCCTGACTTTC. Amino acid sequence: CASSRGGSGANVLTF.

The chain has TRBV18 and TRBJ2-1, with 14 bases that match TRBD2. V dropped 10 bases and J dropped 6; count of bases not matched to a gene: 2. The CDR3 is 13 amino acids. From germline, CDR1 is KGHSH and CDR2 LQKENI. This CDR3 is CATGTSGGNEQFF. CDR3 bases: TGTGCCACAGGGACTAGCGGGGGCAATGAGCAGTTCTTC.

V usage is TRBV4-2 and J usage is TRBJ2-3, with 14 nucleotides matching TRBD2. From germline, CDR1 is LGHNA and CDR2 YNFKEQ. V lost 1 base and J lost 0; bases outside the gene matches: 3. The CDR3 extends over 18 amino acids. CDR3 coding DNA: TGTGCCAGCAGCCAAGGACTAGCGGGGGGGTTAAGCACAGATACGCAGTATTTT. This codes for CASSQGLAGGLSTDTQYF.

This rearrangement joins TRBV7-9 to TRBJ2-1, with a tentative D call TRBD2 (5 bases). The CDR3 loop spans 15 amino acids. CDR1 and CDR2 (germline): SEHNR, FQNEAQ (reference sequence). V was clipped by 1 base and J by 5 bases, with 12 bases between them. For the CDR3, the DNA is TGTGCCAGCAGCTTAGTGGCCGGGAAAAACAATGAGCAGTTCTTC. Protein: CASSLVAGKNNEQFF. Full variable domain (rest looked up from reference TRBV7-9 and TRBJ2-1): DTGVSQNPRHKITKRGQNVTFRCDPISEHNRLYWYRQTLGQGPEFLTYFQNEAQLEKSRLLSDRFSAERPKGSFSTLEIQRTEQGDSAMYLCASSLVAGKNNEQFFGPGTRLTVL.

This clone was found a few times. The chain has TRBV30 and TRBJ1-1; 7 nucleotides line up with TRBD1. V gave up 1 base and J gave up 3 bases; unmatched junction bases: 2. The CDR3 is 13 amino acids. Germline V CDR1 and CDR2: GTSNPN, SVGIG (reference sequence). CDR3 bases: TGTGCCTGGAGTGACAGGGGCGACACTGAAGCTTTCTTT. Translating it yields CAWSDRGDTEAFF.

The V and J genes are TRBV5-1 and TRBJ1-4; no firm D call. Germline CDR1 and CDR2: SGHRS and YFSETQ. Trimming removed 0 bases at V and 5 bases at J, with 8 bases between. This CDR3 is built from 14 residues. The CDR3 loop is CASSLGTVNEKLFF. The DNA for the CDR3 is TGCGCCAGCAGCTTGGGCACAGTGAATGAAAAACTGTTTTTT.

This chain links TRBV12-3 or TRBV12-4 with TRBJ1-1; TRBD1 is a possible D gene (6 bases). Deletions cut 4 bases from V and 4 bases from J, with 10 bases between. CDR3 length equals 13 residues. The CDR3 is CASSSTGSTEAFF. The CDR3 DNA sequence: TGTGCCAGCAGTTCAACAGGGAGCACTGAAGCTTTCTTT.

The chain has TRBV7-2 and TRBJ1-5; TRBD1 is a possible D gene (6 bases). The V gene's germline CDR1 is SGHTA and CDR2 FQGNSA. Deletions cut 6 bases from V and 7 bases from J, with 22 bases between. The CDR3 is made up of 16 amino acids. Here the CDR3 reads CASSRRGRGGEQPQHF. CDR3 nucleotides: TGTGCCAGCAGTAGGAGGGGCAGGGGAGGGGAACAGCCCCAGCATTTT.

CDR3 protein: CASREGQGFSSDTQYF. CDR3 DNA sequence: TGCGCCAGCAGAGAAGGACAGGGGTTTAGTTCAGATACGCAGTATTTT. The J gene is TRBJ2-3, the V gene TRBV5-1; 9 bases are shared with TRBD1. V lost 5 bases, J lost 4 bases, and 11 bases stayed unmatched. The length of the CDR3 is 16 residues. Germline V CDR1 and CDR2: SGHRS, YFSETQ.

The CDR3 coding sequence is TGTGCCAGCAGCTCCCTGGACAGGGGGCCTGGCTACACCTTC. Amino acids: CASSSLDRGPGYTF. The J gene is TRBJ1-2, the V gene TRBV7-9; TRBD1 agrees at 11 bases. Germline assignment: CDR1 SEHNR and CDR2 FQNEAQ (reference sequence). The CDR3 consists of 14 residues. Germline trimming cut 4 bases from V and 7 bases from J; bases unmatched to any gene: 5.